The 29 T cell receptor beta chains listed next were all sequenced from one sample in a study of blood T cell repertoires in COVID-19. Only in-frame clones appear in the TCRdb table, and some are missing; sequencing was by immunoSEQ multiplex PCR. The table shows approximately 210,000 clones, with approximately 86% occurring only once. The material sequenced was peripheral blood. Receptors were obtained from a man in his forties with acute or convalescent COVID-19.

The rearrangement joins TRBV28 to TRBJ2-7, with 7 bases aligning to TRBD1. V was clipped by 6 bases and J by 2 bases; unmatched bases: 7. The CDR3 has 14 amino acids. The germline V gene encodes CDR1 MDHEN and CDR2 SYDVKM. The CDR3: CASSRRTGTYEQYF. The DNA of the CDR3 is TGTGCCAGCAGCCGCCGGACAGGAACCTACGAGCAGTACTTC.

This clone has just a few counts. J is TRBJ2-3 and V is TRBV5-1; D perhaps matches TRBD1 (7 bases). V was clipped by 5 bases and J by 4 bases, with 17 bases between them. The CDR3 runs 15 residues. Germline CDR1 SGHRS, CDR2 YFSETQ. The CDR3 spells CASSGGGAGPDTQYF. The CDR3 DNA sequence: TGCGCCAGCAGTGGAGGGGGCGCAGGTCCAGATACGCAGTATTTT.

The V gene is TRBV6-5, the J gene TRBJ1-1, with D possibly being TRBD1 (5 bases). Germline V gene data show CDR1 as MNHEY and CDR2 as SVGAGI. The CDR3 runs 15 residues. V lost 4 bases and J lost 4, with 16 bases in between. The CDR3: CASSSRLHGGTEAFF. The CDR3 DNA reads TGTGCCAGCAGTTCCCGACTCCACGGGGGCACTGAAGCTTTCTTT.

Here the CDR3 DNA reads TGTGCCAGCAGCCAGAGAGAAATGGATGAGCAGTTCTTC. Its translation: CASSQREMDEQFF. The chain carries TRBV4-2 and TRBJ2-1; unclear D gene. The CDR3 sequence is 13 residues long. Germline CDR1 and CDR2: LGHNA and YNFKEQ. Trimming cost V 3 bases and J 8 bases, with 11 bases left between them.

The chain carries TRBV19 and TRBJ2-1, with D tentatively TRBD2 (6 bases). This CDR3 has 16 residues. V was shortened by 6 bases and J by 5 bases, with 20 bases between the two germline ends. Germline CDR1 and CDR2: LNHDA and SQIVND (reference sequence). The CDR3 bases are TGTGCCAGTAGCAACGGGAGACTCCCCAGGGACAATGAGCAGTTCTTC. Translation gives CASSNGRLPRDNEQFF.

This rearrangement joins TRBV4-2 to TRBJ2-5; a possible D gene is TRBD2 (6 bases). Trimming pared 0 bases from V and 1 base from J, leaving 12 bases between. Germline values: CDR1 LGHNA, CDR2 YNFKEQ. The CDR3 length is 16 residues. The CDR3 is CASSQDKGRGQETQYF. The DNA of the CDR3 is TGTGCCAGCAGCCAAGATAAGGGGCGGGGCCAAGAGACCCAGTACTTC.

The genes are TRBV10-3 and TRBJ2-1, with TRBD2 matching over 12 bases. Germline CDR1 and CDR2: ENHRY and SYGVKD. The V and J ends lost 10 bases and 10 bases, in that order; junction bases with no gene match: 17. The CDR3 covers 16 residues. The CDR3 region has the DNA TGTGCCACTCTTTCCTCTCTAGCGGGGGGGACGGAGGAGCAGTTCTTC. Translation: CATLSSLAGGTEEQFF.

The chain is built from TRBV11-2 and TRBJ2-1, with TRBD2 identical over 13 bases. CDR1 SGHAT and CDR2 FQNNGV come from the germline V gene. CDR3 size: 17 residues. Trimming at V came to 1 base and at J to 8 bases, leaving 8 bases not matched to a gene. CDR3 nucleotides: TGTGCCAGCAGCTTAGGGACTAGCGGGAGTCCCGCCGATGAGCAGTTCTTC. Encoded protein: CASSLGTSGSPADEQFF.

V usage is TRBV10-3 and J usage is TRBJ2-1; 13 positions agree with TRBD2. J was trimmed by 0 bases and V by 8 bases; bases with no gene match: 10. Germline CDR1 reads ENHRY; CDR2 reads SYGVKD. This CDR3 is 18 amino acids long. The CDR3 bases are TGTGCCATCCTTCGGACTAGCGGGGGTGCTAGCTCCTACAATGAGCAGTTCTTC. Translating it yields CAILRTSGGASSYNEQFF.

The rearrangement links TRBV7-2 to TRBJ2-5; a weak D match, TRBD1 (5 bases). V gave up 5 bases and J gave up 7 bases, with 17 bases separating them. The CDR3 spans 14 residues. Per the germline V gene, CDR1 is SGHTA and CDR2 is FQGNSA. The CDR3, as DNA: TGTGCCAGCAGCCCATGGGCCCAAACAGGGACCCAGTACTTC. Protein product: CASSPWAQTGTQYF.

V gene TRBV7-9 combines with J gene TRBJ1-2, with a weak D call TRBD1 (6 bases). V lost 1 base and J 3 bases, leaving 12 bases between the germline ends. Per germline, CDR1 SEHNR and CDR2 FQNEAQ (reference sequence). This CDR3 comprises 15 residues. In nucleotides, the CDR3 is TGTGCCAGCAGCTTAGAGGCTGCAGGGGACTATGGCTACACCTTC. It codes for CASSLEAAGDYGYTF. The whole variable domain, filled in from reference TRBV7-9 and TRBJ1-2, reads DTGVSQNPRHKITKRGQNVTFRCDPISEHNRLYWYRQTLGQGPEFLTYFQNEAQLEKSRLLSDRFSAERPKGSFSTLEIQRTEQGDSAMYLCASSLEAAGDYGYTFGSGTRLTVV.

This clone turned up a few times. The gene calls are TRBV27 and TRBJ2-3, with TRBD2 identical over 13 bases. The CDR3 totals 17 residues. V was pared by 2 bases and J by 4 bases, with 6 bases of the junction left unmatched. The germline V gene has CDR1 MNHEY and CDR2 SMNVEV (reference sequence). For the CDR3, the DNA is TGTGCCAGCAGTTTACCCCCTGGACTAGCGGGAGCAGATACGCAGTATTTT. Amino acids: CASSLPPGLAGADTQYF.

The J gene is TRBJ1-1, the V gene TRBV7-9; D ambiguous. Germline lookup yields CDR1 SEHNR and CDR2 FQNEAQ (reference sequence). This CDR3 region has 13 residues. V gave up 0 bases and J gave up 7 bases, with 9 bases separating them. The CDR3 loop is CASSLAGSLEAFF. CDR3 nucleotides: TGTGCCAGCAGCTTAGCGGGCAGCCTTGAAGCTTTCTTT.

The chain links TRBV19 to TRBJ1-4, with 8 bases matching TRBD1. Trimming at V came to 7 bases and at J to 5 bases, leaving 3 bases not matched to a gene. CDR1 and CDR2 (germline): LNHDA, SQIVND (reference sequence). The CDR3 length is 13 residues. CDR3 amino acids: CASNRQGNEKLFF. The DNA for the CDR3 is TGTGCCAGTAACCGACAGGGGAATGAAAAACTGTTTTTT.

The rearrangement joins TRBV29-1 to TRBJ2-3, with 7 bases that match TRBD2. Germline loops: CDR1 SQVTM, CDR2 ANQGSEA. Germline trimming cut 3 bases from V and 3 bases from J; bases unmatched to any gene: 6. The CDR3 spans 14 residues. The CDR3 DNA reads TGCAGCGTTGATGGGGGGGTCCGGACAGATACGCAGTATTTT. This codes for CSVDGGVRTDTQYF.

The J gene is TRBJ1-4, the V gene TRBV6-5, with D perhaps TRBD1 (5 bases). In germline, CDR1 is MNHEY, CDR2 SVGAGI. V was trimmed by 0 bases and J by 8 bases, leaving 13 bases between them. The CDR3 loop spans 15 amino acids. The CDR3 loop is CASSYSWGDREKLFF. For the CDR3, the DNA is TGTGCCAGCAGTTACTCGTGGGGGGACCGGGAAAAACTGTTTTTT.

The chain uses TRBV9 and TRBJ2-2, with TRBD2 matching 9 bases. J lost 7 bases, V lost 4 bases, and 8 bases had no gene match. This CDR3 spans 15 amino acids. The germline CDR1 and CDR2 sequences are SGDLS and YYNGEE. CDR3 sequence reads: CASSPRGLALGELFF. The CDR3 DNA reads as TGTGCCAGCAGCCCGCGGGGACTAGCTCTCGGGGAGCTGTTTTTT. The variable domain in full, completed from reference TRBV9 and TRBJ2-2, reads DSGVTQTPKHLITATGQRVTLRCSPRSGDLSVYWYQQSLDQGLQFLIQYYNGEERAKGNILERFSAQQFPDLHSELNLSSLELGDSALYFCASSPRGLALGELFFGEGSRLTVL.

This chain joins TRBV6-5 and TRBJ2-7; unclear D gene. Germline-derived CDR1 and CDR2 are MNHEY and SVGAGI. Trimming took 6 bases from V and 5 from J, leaving 8 bases between them. This CDR3 contains 11 residues. The CDR3 DNA is TGTGCCAGCAGGCGCTCTGACGAGCAGTACTTC. Residues: CASRRSDEQYF.

The genes are TRBV5-1 and TRBJ1-1, with 8 bases aligning to TRBD1. Trimming took 3 bases from V and 5 from J; bases not matched to a gene: 15. CDR3 length: 17 residues. Germline CDR1 SGHRS, CDR2 YFSETQ. CDR3 bases: TGCGCCAGCAGCTCTTTCACGGACAGGGTCGATGGGACTGAAGCTTTCTTT. Its translation is CASSSFTDRVDGTEAFF.

The V gene is TRBV19, the J gene TRBJ2-5, with TRBD2 identical over 15 bases. This CDR3 contains 15 residues. Per the germline V gene, CDR1 is LNHDA and CDR2 is SQIVND (reference sequence). With V trimmed by 8 bases and J by 5 bases, 6 bases remained unmatched. The chain's CDR3 is CASAGTSGRMETQYF. CDR3 DNA sequence: TGTGCCAGTGCTGGGACTAGCGGGAGGATGGAGACCCAGTACTTC.

This clone was observed a handful of times. The V call is TRBV6-6, the J call TRBJ2-1, with 10 bases identical to TRBD1. This CDR3 is 14 amino acids long. Germline values: CDR1 MNHNY, CDR2 SVGAGI (reference sequence). Trimming removed 10 bases from V and 7 bases from J; junction bases left unmatched: 10. CDR3 coding DNA: TGTGCCACCTCGACCGGGACAGGGGTGAATGAGCAGTTCTTC. Its protein is CATSTGTGVNEQFF.

This clone was detected only a few times. CDR3 DNA sequence: TGTGCCAGCAGCTTCAGGGGGAACTACAATGAGCAGTTCTTC. Residues: CASSFRGNYNEQFF. This chain joins TRBV11-1 and TRBJ2-1; 7 bases map to TRBD1. The CDR3 extends over 14 amino acids. CDR1 and CDR2 from the germline V gene are SGHAT and FQDESV (reference sequence). V lost 3 bases and J lost 3; bases outside the gene matches: 2.

A single count supports this clone. V and J are TRBV28 and TRBJ1-6, with 10 bases that match TRBD1. The length of the CDR3 is 15 residues. The germline gives CDR1 MDHEN, CDR2 SYDVKM. The J segment lost 10 bases and the V segment lost 1 base, leaving 4 bases of the junction unmatched. CDR3 sequence (DNA): TGTGCCAGCAGTTTATTAGGGACAGGGGAATCACCCCTCCACTTT. Its translation is CASSLLGTGESPLHF.

The table lists this clone with a few counts. J is TRBJ2-5 and V is TRBV7-2, with TRBD2 matching 8 bases. CDR1 and CDR2 from the germline V gene are SGHTA and FQGNSA. The CDR3 has 14 amino acids. With 2 bases clipped from V and 5 bases from J, the junction kept 4 bases outside the gene matches. Here the CDR3 DNA reads TGTGCCAGCAGCTTACTGTCGGGGGGGGAGACCCAGTACTTC. This sequence encodes CASSLLSGGETQYF.

As regards this clone: At one end, the junction sequence differs from germline, possibly due to a read error. The J gene is TRBJ2-3, the V gene TRBV5-1; D possibly corresponds to TRBD2 (6 bases). The germline gives CDR1 SGHRS, CDR2 YFSETQ. CDR3 size: 14 residues. The CDR3: CASSLGTSRDTQYF. DNA of the CDR3: TGCGCCAGCAGCTTGGGAACTAGCAGAGATACGCAGTATTTT. The complete variable domain, with remaining parts taken from reference TRBV5-1 and TRBJ2-3, reads KAGVTQTPRYLIKTRGQQVTLSCSPISGHRSVSWYQQTPGQGLQFLFEYFSETQRNKGNFPGRFSGRQFSNSRSEMNVSTLELGDSALYLCASSLGTSRDTQYFGPGTRLTVL.

The chain carries TRBV27 and TRBJ2-7; a possible D gene is TRBD1 (6 bases). The germline V and J ends were trimmed by 5 bases and 2 bases, with 13 bases remaining between them. Germline assignment: CDR1 MNHEY and CDR2 SMNVEV (reference sequence). The CDR3 covers 14 residues. CDR3 protein: CASSPQGPPYEQYF. The CDR3 region has the DNA TGTGCCAGCAGTCCTCAGGGGCCACCCTACGAGCAGTACTTC.

The chain uses TRBV27 and TRBJ2-2, with a possible D match to TRBD2 (6 bases). Germline V lookup: CDR1 MNHEY, CDR2 SMNVEV (reference sequence). Trimming pared 3 bases from V and 1 base from J, leaving 9 bases between. The CDR3 length is 15 residues. The CDR3 DNA reads as TGTGCCAGCAGTTTCCACGGGAGGAACACCGGGGAGCTGTTTTTT. It codes for CASSFHGRNTGELFF.

This sequence joins TRBV7-9 and TRBJ1-2; D gene unclear. The CDR3 has 14 residues. The germline V gene encodes CDR1 SEHNR and CDR2 FQNEAQ (reference sequence). Trimming removed 8 bases from V and 6 bases from J, with 19 bases in between. This CDR3 reads CASEGRAGLDGYTF. In DNA, the CDR3 is TGTGCCAGCGAGGGTAGAGCTGGGTTAGATGGCTACACCTTC.

The chain has TRBV29-1 and TRBJ1-3; 7 positions match TRBD1. V was clipped by 0 bases and J by 8 bases; unmatched bases: 16. There are 17 residues in the CDR3. CDR1 is SQVTM and CDR2 is ANQGSEA in the germline V gene. CDR3 in DNA: TGCAGCGTTGAAGACGGAGGGACAGCCGAAGGGTACGACACCATATATTTT. Encoded protein: CSVEDGGTAEGYDTIYF.